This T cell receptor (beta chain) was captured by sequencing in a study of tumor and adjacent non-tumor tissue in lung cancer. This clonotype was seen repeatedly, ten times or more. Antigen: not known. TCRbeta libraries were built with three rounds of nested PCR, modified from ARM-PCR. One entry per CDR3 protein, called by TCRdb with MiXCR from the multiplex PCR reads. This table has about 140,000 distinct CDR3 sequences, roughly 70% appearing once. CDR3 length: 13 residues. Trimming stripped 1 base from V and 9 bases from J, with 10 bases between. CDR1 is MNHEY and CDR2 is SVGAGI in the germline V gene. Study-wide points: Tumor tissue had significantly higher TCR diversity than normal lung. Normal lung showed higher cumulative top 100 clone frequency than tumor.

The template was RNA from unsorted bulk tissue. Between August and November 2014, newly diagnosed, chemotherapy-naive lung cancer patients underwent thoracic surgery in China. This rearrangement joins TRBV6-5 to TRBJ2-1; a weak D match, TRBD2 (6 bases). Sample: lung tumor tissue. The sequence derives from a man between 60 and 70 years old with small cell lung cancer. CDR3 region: CASSYYGGSEQFF. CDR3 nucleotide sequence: TGTGCCAGCAGTTACTACGGGGGAAGTGAGCAGTTCTTC.